At least ten counts were recorded for the clone carrying this T cell receptor (beta chain). The antigen is unknown. This sample is part of a study of breast tumors, draining lymph nodes, adjacent tissues. Samples came from axillary lymph nodes draining the breast cancer. General study findings and limits: Compared with lymph nodes, tumors were less diverse; compared with nontumor tissue, more. The data were judged consistent with most tumor T cells coming from lymph node and expanding in tumor. Data only fit, rather than demonstrated, lymph node origin of most tumor T cells.

From the multiplex PCR reads, TCRdb called clonotypes with MiXCR, one entry per CDR3 protein. This table has fewer than 250,000 distinct CDR3 sequences, less than 40% appearing once. The material sequenced was axillary lymph node tissue. The clonotype originates from a female donor with breast cancer. Some clones in this sample may be carry-over from other donors' samples.

CDR3 nucleotide sequence: TGTGCCAGCTCACCAAGGACCGAGAACTATGGCTACACCTTC. This sequence encodes CASSPRTENYGYTF. The V gene is TRBV18, the J gene TRBJ1-2; D is uncertain. With 2 bases removed from V and 2 bases from J, the gap between germline ends came to 9 bases. The CDR3 has 14 amino acids. Germline lookup yields CDR1 KGHSH and CDR2 LQKENI. Supplemented by reference TRBV18 and TRBJ1-2, the full variable domain reads NAGVMQNPRHLVRRRGQEARLRCSPMKGHSHVYWYRQLPEEGLKFMVYLQKENIIDESGMPKERFSAEFPKEGPSILRIQQVVRGDSAAYFCASSPRTENYGYTFGSGTRLTVV.